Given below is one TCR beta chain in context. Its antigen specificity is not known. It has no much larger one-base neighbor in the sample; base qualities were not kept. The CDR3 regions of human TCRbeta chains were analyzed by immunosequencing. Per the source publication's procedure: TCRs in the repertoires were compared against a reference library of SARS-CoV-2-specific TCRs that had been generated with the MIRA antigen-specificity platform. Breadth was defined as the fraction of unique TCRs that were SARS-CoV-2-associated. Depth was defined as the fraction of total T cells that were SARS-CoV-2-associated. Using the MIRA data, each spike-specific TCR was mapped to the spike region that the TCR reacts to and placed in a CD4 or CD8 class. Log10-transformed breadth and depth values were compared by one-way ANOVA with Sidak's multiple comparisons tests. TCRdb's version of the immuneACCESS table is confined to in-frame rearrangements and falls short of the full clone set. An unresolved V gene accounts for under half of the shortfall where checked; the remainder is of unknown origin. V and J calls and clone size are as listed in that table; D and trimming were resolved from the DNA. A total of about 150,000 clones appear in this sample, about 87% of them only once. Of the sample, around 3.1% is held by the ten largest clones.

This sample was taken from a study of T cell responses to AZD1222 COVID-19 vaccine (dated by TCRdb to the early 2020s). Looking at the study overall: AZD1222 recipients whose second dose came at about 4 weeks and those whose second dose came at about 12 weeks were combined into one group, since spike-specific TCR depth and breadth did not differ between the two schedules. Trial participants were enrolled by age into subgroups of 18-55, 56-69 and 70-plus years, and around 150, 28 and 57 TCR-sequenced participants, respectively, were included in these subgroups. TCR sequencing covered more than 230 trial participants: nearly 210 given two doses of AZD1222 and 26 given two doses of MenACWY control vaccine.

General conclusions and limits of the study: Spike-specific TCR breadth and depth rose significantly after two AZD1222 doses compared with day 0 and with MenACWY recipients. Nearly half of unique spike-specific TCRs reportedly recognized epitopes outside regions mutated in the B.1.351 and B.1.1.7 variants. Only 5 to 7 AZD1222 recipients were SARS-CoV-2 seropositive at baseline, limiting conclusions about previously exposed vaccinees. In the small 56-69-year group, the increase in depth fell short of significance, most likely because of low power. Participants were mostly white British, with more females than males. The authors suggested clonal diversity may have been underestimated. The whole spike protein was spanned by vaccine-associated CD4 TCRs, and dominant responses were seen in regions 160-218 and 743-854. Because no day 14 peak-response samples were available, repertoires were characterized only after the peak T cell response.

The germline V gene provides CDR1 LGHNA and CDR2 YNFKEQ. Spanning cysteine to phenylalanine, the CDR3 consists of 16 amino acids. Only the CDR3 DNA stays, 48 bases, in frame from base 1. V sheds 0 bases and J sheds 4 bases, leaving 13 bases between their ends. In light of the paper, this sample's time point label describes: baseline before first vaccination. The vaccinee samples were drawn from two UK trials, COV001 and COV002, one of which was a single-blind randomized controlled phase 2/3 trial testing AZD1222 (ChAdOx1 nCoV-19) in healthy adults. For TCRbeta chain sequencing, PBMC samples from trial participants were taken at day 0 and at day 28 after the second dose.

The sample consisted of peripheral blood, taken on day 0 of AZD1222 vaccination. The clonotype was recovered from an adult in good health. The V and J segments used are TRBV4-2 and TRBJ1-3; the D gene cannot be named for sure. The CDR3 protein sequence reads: CASSQDRQEGGNTIYF. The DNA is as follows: TGTGCCAGCAGCCAAGATAGGCAGGAAGGGGGAAACACCATATATTTT.